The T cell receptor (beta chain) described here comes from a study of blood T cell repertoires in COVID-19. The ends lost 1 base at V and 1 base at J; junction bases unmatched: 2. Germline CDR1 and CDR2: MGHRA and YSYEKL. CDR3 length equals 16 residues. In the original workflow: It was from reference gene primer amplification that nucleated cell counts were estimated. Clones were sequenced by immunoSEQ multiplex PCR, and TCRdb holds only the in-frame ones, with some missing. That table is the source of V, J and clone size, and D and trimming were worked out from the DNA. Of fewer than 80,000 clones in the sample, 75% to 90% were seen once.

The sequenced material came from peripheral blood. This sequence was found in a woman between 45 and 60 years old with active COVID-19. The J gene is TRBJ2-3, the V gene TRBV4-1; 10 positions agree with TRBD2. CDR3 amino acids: CASSQVLAGGTDTQYF. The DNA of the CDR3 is TGCGCCAGCAGCCAAGTTCTAGCGGGGGGCACAGATACGCAGTATTTT.